This entry lists 7 T cell receptor beta chains sequenced from one sample in a study of CD8+ T cells in alopecia areata. The sequencing template was cDNA reverse transcribed from extracted RNA. Method: immunoSEQ multiplex PCR; TCRdb's copy keeps in-frame clones and lacks some. Counted here are 98,000 or so clones, approximately 50% occurring once; the ten biggest clones make up roughly 25%. Input material: NKG2D-low CD8+ T cells sorted from blood. The receptors were sampled from a human donor with alopecia areata.

V usage is TRBV5-1 and J usage is TRBJ2-1; 9 bases are a match to TRBD1. Germline loops: CDR1 SGHRS, CDR2 YFSETQ. The CDR3 length is 16 residues. V lost 5 bases and J lost 5; bases outside the gene matches: 11. The CDR3 loop reads CASREYGTGFNNEQFF. In DNA form, the CDR3 reads TGCGCCAGCAGAGAATATGGGACAGGGTTTAACAATGAGCAGTTCTTC.

V and J are TRBV9 and TRBJ2-1; 12 bases are shared with TRBD2. CDR1 SGDLS and CDR2 YYNGEE come from the germline V gene. Unmatched junction bases numbered 15, after V lost 3 bases and J lost 8 bases. The CDR3 consists of 18 residues. The CDR3 region is CASSGPLELAGGHDEQFF. CDR3 sequence (DNA): TGTGCCAGCAGCGGACCACTGGAACTAGCGGGAGGACACGATGAGCAGTTCTTC.

This chain links TRBV9 with TRBJ1-1; unclear D gene. Trimming pared 5 bases from V and 8 bases from J, leaving 16 bases between. The CDR3 has 13 residues. Germline V CDR1 and CDR2: SGDLS, YYNGEE. The CDR3 bases are TGTGCCAGCAGTCCCACTCCCGGGTCGGAAGCTTTCTTT. Protein product: CASSPTPGSEAFF.

CDR3 residues: CASSLFRQTPPREQYF. CDR3 DNA sequence: TGTGCCAGCAGCTTGTTTAGGCAAACCCCGCCTCGGGAGCAGTACTTC. The chain employs TRBV4-2 and TRBJ2-7; D call uncertain. CDR3 size: 16 residues. V lost 5 bases to trimming and J lost 7 bases, with 24 bases between them. Germline V gene data show CDR1 as LGHNA and CDR2 as YNFKEQ.

V is TRBV4-1 and J is TRBJ2-7; 9 nucleotides agree with TRBD1. V lost 0 bases and J lost 2; bases outside the gene matches: 8. The CDR3 covers 17 residues. The germline V gene encodes CDR1 MGHRA and CDR2 YSYEKL. The CDR3 loop is CASSQDVQDRGPYEQYF. The CDR3 DNA follows: TGCGCCAGCAGCCAAGATGTGCAGGACAGGGGCCCCTACGAGCAGTACTTC.

The gene calls are TRBV6-5 and TRBJ2-1, with 7 bases matching TRBD2. Trimming at V came to 8 bases and at J to 5 bases, leaving 6 bases not matched to a gene. CDR3 length equals 13 residues. The V gene's germline CDR1 is MNHEY and CDR2 SVGAGI. The CDR3 coding sequence is TGTGCCAGCGTTGCGGGAGTACACAATGAGCAGTTCTTC. Protein product: CASVAGVHNEQFF.

The chain joins TRBV5-1 to TRBJ2-1, with D unresolved. This CDR3 contains 11 residues. Per the germline V gene, CDR1 is SGHRS and CDR2 is YFSETQ. V was pared by 4 bases and J by 6 bases, with 5 bases between. This CDR3 is CASSLSNEQFF. The CDR3 bases are TGCGCCAGCAGCCTGTCCAATGAGCAGTTCTTC.